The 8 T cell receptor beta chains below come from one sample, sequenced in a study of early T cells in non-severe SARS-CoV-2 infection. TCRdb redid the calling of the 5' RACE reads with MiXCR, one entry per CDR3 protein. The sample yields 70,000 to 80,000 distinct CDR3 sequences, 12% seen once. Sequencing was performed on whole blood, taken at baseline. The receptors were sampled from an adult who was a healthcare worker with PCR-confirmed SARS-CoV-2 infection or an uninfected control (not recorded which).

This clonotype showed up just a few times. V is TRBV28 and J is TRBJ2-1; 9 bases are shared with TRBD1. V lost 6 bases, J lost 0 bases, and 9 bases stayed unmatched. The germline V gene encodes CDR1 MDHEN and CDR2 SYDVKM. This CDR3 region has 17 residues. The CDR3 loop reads CASRTGQGSSSYNEQFF. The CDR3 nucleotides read TGTGCCAGCAGAACCGGACAGGGGAGCAGCTCCTACAATGAGCAGTTCTTC. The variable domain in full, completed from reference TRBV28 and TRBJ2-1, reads DVKVTQSSRYLVKRTGEKVFLECVQDMDHENMFWYRQDPGLGLRLIYFSYDVKMKEKGDIPEGYSVSREKKERFSLILESASTNQTSMYLCASRTGQGSSSYNEQFFGPGTRLTVL.

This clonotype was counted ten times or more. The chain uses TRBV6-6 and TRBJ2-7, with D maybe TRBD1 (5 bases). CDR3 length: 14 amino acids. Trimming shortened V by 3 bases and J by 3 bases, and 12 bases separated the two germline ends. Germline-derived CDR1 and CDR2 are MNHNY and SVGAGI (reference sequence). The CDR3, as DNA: TGTGCCAGCAGTTATAGGGGCCCTGGCTACGAGCAGTACTTC. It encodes CASSYRGPGYEQYF.

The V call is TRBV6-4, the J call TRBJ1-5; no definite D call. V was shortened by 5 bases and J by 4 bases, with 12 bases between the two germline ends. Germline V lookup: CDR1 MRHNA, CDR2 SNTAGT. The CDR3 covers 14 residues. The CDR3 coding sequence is TGTGCCAGCAGTCCCGTCGCCTCGAATCAGCCCCAGCATTTT. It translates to CASSPVASNQPQHF.

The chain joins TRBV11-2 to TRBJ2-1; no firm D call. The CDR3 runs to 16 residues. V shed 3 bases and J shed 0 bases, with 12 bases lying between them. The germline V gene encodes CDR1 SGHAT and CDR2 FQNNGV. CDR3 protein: CASSFTGLSSYNEQFF. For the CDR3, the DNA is TGTGCCAGCAGCTTCACCGGGTTGAGCTCCTACAATGAGCAGTTCTTC. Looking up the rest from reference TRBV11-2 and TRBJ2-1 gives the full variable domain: EAGVAQSPRYKIIEKRQSVAFWCNPISGHATLYWYQQILGQGPKLLIQFQNNGVVDDSQLPKDRFSAERLKGVDSTLKIQPAKLEDSAVYLCASSFTGLSSYNEQFFGPGTRLTVL.

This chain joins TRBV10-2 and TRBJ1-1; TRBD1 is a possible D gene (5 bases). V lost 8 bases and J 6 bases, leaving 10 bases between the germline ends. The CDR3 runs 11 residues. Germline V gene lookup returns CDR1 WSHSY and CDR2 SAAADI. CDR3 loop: CASLGGAEAFF. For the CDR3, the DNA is TGCGCCAGCTTGGGGGGGGCTGAAGCTTTCTTT.

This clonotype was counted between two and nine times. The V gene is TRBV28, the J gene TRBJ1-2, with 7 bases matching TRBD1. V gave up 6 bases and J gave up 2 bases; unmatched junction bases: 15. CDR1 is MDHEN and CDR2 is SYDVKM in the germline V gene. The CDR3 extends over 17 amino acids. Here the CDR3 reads CASSMPRRGQRNYGYTF. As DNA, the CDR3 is TGTGCCAGCAGCATGCCCCGACGGGGACAGAGAAACTATGGCTACACCTTC.

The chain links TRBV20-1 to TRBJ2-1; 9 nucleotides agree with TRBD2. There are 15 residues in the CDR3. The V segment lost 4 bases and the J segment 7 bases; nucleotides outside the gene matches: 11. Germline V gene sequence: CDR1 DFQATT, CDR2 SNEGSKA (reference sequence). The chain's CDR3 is CSATTRGGRSNEQFF. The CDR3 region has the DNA TGCAGTGCTACGACGCGGGGGGGCCGGTCAAATGAGCAGTTCTTC.

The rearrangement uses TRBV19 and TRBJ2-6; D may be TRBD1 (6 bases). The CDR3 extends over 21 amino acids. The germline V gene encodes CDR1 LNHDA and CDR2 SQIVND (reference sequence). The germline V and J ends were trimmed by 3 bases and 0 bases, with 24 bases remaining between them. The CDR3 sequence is CASSMAPASGVLISGANVLTF. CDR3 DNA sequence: TGTGCCAGTAGTATGGCACCAGCCTCAGGGGTCCTAATCTCTGGGGCCAACGTCCTGACTTTC.